A single sample gave rise to the 23 T cell receptor beta chains below, sequenced in a study of cytomegalovirus exposure and HLA in healthy donors. The PCR employed 60 Vbeta primers together with 13 Jbeta primers. Assay used: immunoSEQ multiplex PCR; TCRdb lists only in-frame clones, some missing. The sample lists roughly 130,000 clones, around 80% occurring once. What was sequenced was PBMCs. Every receptor here comes from a middle-aged man in good health and CMV-seronegative.

This chain uses TRBV30 with TRBJ1-2; D remains ambiguous. The V gene lost 2 bases and the J gene lost 2 bases, with 18 bases spanning the gap. Per the germline V gene, CDR1 is GTSNPN and CDR2 is SVGIG (reference sequence). CDR3 length: 16 amino acids. The CDR3 DNA reads as TGTGCCTGGAGTATTAGGACTCTCGGTAAAAACTATGGCTACACCTTC. Protein: CAWSIRTLGKNYGYTF.

V and J are TRBV5-4 and TRBJ1-1; 9 nucleotides align to TRBD1. Germline V CDR1 and CDR2: SGHNT, YYREEE (reference sequence). V was clipped by 4 bases and J by 3 bases; unmatched bases: 7. CDR3 size: 15 residues. The CDR3 spells CASSLGQGGHTEAFF. The DNA of the CDR3 is TGTGCCAGCAGCCTGGGACAGGGTGGACACACTGAAGCTTTCTTT.

The genes are TRBV6-5 and TRBJ1-6, with TRBD1 matching 7 bases. V shed 5 bases, J shed 7 bases, and the junction held 8 bases outside the gene matches. The CDR3 sequence is 15 residues long. Germline loops: CDR1 MNHEY, CDR2 SVGAGI. This chain's CDR3 is CASSPYRGGNSPLHF. The CDR3 DNA follows: TGTGCCAGCAGTCCCTACAGGGGTGGGAATTCACCCCTCCACTTT.

V and J are TRBV4-3 and TRBJ2-1, with D tentatively TRBD2 (6 bases). The V end was cut by 1 base, the J end by 1 base, with 8 bases between. Per germline, CDR1 LGHNA and CDR2 YSLEER. There are 15 residues in the CDR3. This CDR3 is CASSQAGGSYNEQFF. CDR3 DNA: TGCGCCAGCAGCCAAGCAGGAGGGTCCTACAATGAGCAGTTCTTC.

J is TRBJ2-5 and V is TRBV5-4, with TRBD2 matching 9 bases. The end of the DNA fits TRBJ2-7 better, so the J call may be wrong. The length of the CDR3 is 17 residues. In germline, CDR1 is SGHNT, CDR2 YYREEE (reference sequence). The CDR3 region has the DNA TGTGCCAGCAGCTTGGAACTACTAGCGGGCTCCTCCTACGAGCAGTACTTC. It yields the protein CASSLELLAGSSYEQYF.

The V and J genes are TRBV30 and TRBJ1-3; 10 bases match TRBD1. The germline V gene has CDR1 GTSNPN and CDR2 SVGIG (reference sequence). The CDR3 totals 14 residues. J gave up 4 bases and V 5 bases, and 5 bases lay outside the gene matches. CDR3 loop: CAWGQGEFGNTIYF. The DNA for the CDR3 is TGTGCCTGGGGACAGGGGGAATTCGGAAACACCATATATTTT.

The chain links TRBV7-9 to TRBJ2-3, with a weak D call TRBD2 (5 bases). The CDR3 sequence is 14 residues long. The V gene's germline CDR1 is SEHNR and CDR2 FQNEAQ (reference sequence). Trimming cost V 3 bases and J 4 bases, with 11 bases left between them. The CDR3 here is CASSFTGSADTQYF. In DNA, the CDR3 is TGTGCCAGCAGCTTCACGGGATCCGCAGATACGCAGTATTTT.

This clone was detected once. The CDR3, as DNA: TGTGCCAGCAGCTGGGGGACAGGGGGCTACACTGAAGCTTTCTTT. Encoded protein: CASSWGTGGYTEAFF. The chain joins TRBV5-5 to TRBJ1-1; TRBD1 matches at 12 bases. V was clipped by 3 bases and J by 3 bases; unmatched bases: 3. The CDR3 runs 15 residues. Germline loops: CDR1 SGHKS, CDR2 YYEKEE (reference sequence).

The gene calls are TRBV30 and TRBJ2-7; 7 bases agree with TRBD2. CDR3 length: 14 residues. With 0 bases clipped from V and 6 bases from J, the junction kept 8 bases outside the gene matches. Germline V gene sequence: CDR1 GTSNPN, CDR2 SVGIG (reference sequence). CDR3 region: CAWSVSRLASEQYF. The CDR3 coding sequence is TGTGCCTGGAGTGTCTCCCGACTAGCTTCCGAGCAGTACTTC.

Here the CDR3 DNA reads TGTGCCAGCAGCTCACCGGGACAGGGGATCACTGAAGCTTTCTTT. It codes for CASSSPGQGITEAFF. This sequence joins TRBV28 and TRBJ1-1; TRBD1 agrees at 10 bases. CDR3 length equals 15 residues. After removal of 6 bases from V and 4 bases from J, the junction contained 8 bases not matched to a gene. Per germline, CDR1 MDHEN and CDR2 SYDVKM. Based on the CDR3 plus reference TRBV28 and TRBJ1-1, the full variable domain is DVKVTQSSRYLVKRTGEKVFLECVQDMDHENMFWYRQDPGLGLRLIYFSYDVKMKEKGDIPEGYSVSREKKERFSLILESASTNQTSMYLCASSSPGQGITEAFFGQGTRLTVV.

This clone showed up just a few times. The rearrangement uses TRBV9 and TRBJ1-4, with D perhaps TRBD1 (5 bases). The CDR3 runs to 15 residues. V was pared by 0 bases and J by 7 bases, with 13 bases between. The germline CDR1 and CDR2 sequences are SGDLS and YYNGEE. CDR3 DNA: TGTGCCAGCAGCGTAGAAGGGGCATATCTTGAAAAACTGTTTTTT. Its protein product is CASSVEGAYLEKLFF.

The chain carries TRBV20-1 and TRBJ2-1; maybe TRBD2 (6 bases). V gave up 3 bases and J gave up 10 bases, with 10 bases separating them. Germline V gives CDR1 DFQATT, CDR2 SNEGSKA (reference sequence). CDR3 length: 11 residues. DNA for the CDR3: TGCAGTGCTAGTCCTGGACTAGAGCAGTTCTTC. Protein product: CSASPGLEQFF.

As regards this clone: Sequence at one end of the junction differs from germline and may be a read error. The rearrangement uses TRBV7-2 and TRBJ2-4; D unresolved. The CDR3 contains 14 residues. CDR1 is SGHTA and CDR2 is FQGNSA in the germline V gene. Here the CDR3 reads CASSSTRSQNSQYF. The CDR3 DNA reads TGTGCCAGCAGCTCCACGAGAAGCCAAAACAGTCAGTACTTC.

The chain combines TRBV7-8 with TRBJ1-4; D is unclear. Germline V CDR1 and CDR2: SGHVS, FQNEAQ. The CDR3 covers 12 residues. V was cut by 0 bases and J by 8 bases, with 4 bases left in between. The CDR3 loop reads CASSLAPEKLFF. The CDR3 nucleotides are TGTGCCAGCAGCTTAGCCCCGGAAAAACTGTTTTTT.

The rearrangement links TRBV5-5 to TRBJ2-3; TRBD1 matches 7 bases. The CDR3 totals 18 residues. V trimming: 4 bases; J trimming: 2 bases; junction bases outside the gene matches: 16. CDR1 is SGHKS, CDR2 YYEKEE, per germline (reference sequence). CDR3 DNA: TGTGCCAGCAGCCTTCTTTCTACAGGGGAGACCATCACAGATACGCAGTATTTT. Amino acids: CASSLLSTGETITDTQYF.

The chain employs TRBV11-3 and TRBJ2-7; TRBD1 matches 9 bases. Trimming removed 4 bases from V and 4 bases from J; junction bases left unmatched: 8. This CDR3 is 15 amino acids long. Germline V gene sequence: CDR1 SGHNT, CDR2 YENEEA. CDR3 residues: CASSSNTGGWYEQYF. CDR3 bases: TGTGCCAGCAGCTCCAATACAGGGGGCTGGTACGAGCAGTACTTC.

The chain is built from TRBV6-5 and TRBJ1-3, with a weak D call TRBD1 (6 bases). The V and J ends lost 6 bases and 1 base respectively, with 13 bases between them. Germline loops: CDR1 MNHEY, CDR2 SVGAGI. This CDR3 comprises 15 residues. The CDR3 region has the DNA TGTGCCAGCAGCAACGAACAGGGTTCTGGAAACACCATATATTTT. Its translation: CASSNEQGSGNTIYF.

The gene calls are TRBV9 and TRBJ2-2, with TRBD2 matching over 9 bases. The CDR3 is 18 amino acids. With 0 bases clipped from V and 4 bases from J, the junction kept 10 bases outside the gene matches. Germline-derived CDR1 and CDR2 are SGDLS and YYNGEE. CDR3 in DNA: TGTGCCAGCAGCGTAGCGGGAGCGGGGGGTTGGGGCACCGGGGAGCTGTTTTTT. It codes for CASSVAGAGGWGTGELFF.

The CDR3 region has the DNA TGTGCCAGCAGCTTTGGGAGGACAACTAATGAAAAACTGTTTTTT. As protein: CASSFGRTTNEKLFF. The chain combines TRBV5-8 with TRBJ1-4; D is unclear. Germline loops: CDR1 SGHTS, CDR2 YDEGEE. This CDR3 contains 15 residues. The V and J ends lost 2 bases and 0 bases respectively, with 8 bases between them.

The chain recombines TRBV27 with TRBJ1-1; 11 bases are shared with TRBD1. The J segment lost 11 bases and the V segment lost 6 bases, leaving 8 bases of the junction unmatched. The CDR3 is made up of 13 amino acids. The germline V gene encodes CDR1 MNHEY and CDR2 SMNVEV (reference sequence). CDR3 amino acids: CASRPDRGRGAFF. DNA of the CDR3: TGTGCCAGCAGACCGGACAGGGGGCGGGGGGCTTTCTTT.

In DNA form, the CDR3 reads TGTGCCGATAGTGTCGGGGCCAAAAACATTCAGTACTTC. Protein sequence: CADSVGAKNIQYF. The V call is TRBV28, the J call TRBJ2-4; D uncertain. V shed 11 bases and J shed 1 base, with 12 bases lying between them. This CDR3 region has 13 residues. Germline loops: CDR1 MDHEN, CDR2 SYDVKM.

The chain combines TRBV4-1 with TRBJ1-2; D not resolved. V lost 4 bases to trimming and J lost 2 bases, with 17 bases between them. The CDR3 has 16 residues. Germline assignment: CDR1 MGHRA and CDR2 YSYEKL. The CDR3 spells CASSPGVGAQNYGYTF. CDR3 DNA: TGCGCCAGCAGCCCCGGGGTCGGAGCCCAGAACTATGGCTACACCTTC.

The CDR3 protein is CASSPGGGAETQYF. The CDR3 coding sequence is TGTGCCAGCAGCCCAGGCGGGGGGGCAGAGACCCAGTACTTC. This chain links TRBV7-8 with TRBJ2-5; 9 bases map to TRBD2. Germline trimming cut 5 bases from V and 4 bases from J; bases unmatched to any gene: 5. Per germline, CDR1 SGHVS and CDR2 FQNEAQ. The CDR3 sequence is 14 residues long. The whole variable domain, remainder taken from reference TRBV7-8 and TRBJ2-5, is GAGVSQSPRYKVAKRGQDVALRCDPISGHVSLFWYQQALGQGPEFLTYFQNEAQLDKSGLPSDRFFAERPEGSVSTLKIQRTQQEDSAVYLCASSPGGGAETQYFGPGTRLLVL.